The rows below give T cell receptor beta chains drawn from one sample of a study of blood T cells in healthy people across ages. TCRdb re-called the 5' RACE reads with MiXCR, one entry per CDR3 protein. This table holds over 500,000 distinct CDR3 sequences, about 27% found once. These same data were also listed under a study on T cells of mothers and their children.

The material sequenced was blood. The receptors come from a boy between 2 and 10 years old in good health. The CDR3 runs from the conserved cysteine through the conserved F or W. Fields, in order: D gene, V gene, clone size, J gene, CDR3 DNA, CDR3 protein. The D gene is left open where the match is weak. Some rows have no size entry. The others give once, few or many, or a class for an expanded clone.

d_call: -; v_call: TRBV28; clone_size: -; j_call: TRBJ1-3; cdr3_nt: TGTGCCAGCACCTCAGGGAGCTTTCGCTCTGGAAACACCATATATTTT; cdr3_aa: CASTSGSFRSGNTIYF
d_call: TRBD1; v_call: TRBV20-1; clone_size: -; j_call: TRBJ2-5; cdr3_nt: TGCAGTGCTAGACTTACAGGGGGCAGGGAGACCCAGTACTTC; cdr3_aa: CSARLTGGRETQYF
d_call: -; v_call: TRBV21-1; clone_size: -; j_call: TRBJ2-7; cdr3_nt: TGTGCCAGCAGCAAAGCCCCGGGACAGCTCCTCTACGAGCAGTACTTC; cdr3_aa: CASSKAPGQLLYEQYF
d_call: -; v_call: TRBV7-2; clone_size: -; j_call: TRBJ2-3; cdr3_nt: TGCGCCAGCAGCTTATACGGGGCTCCAGATACGCAGTATTTT; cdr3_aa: CASSLYGAPDTQYF
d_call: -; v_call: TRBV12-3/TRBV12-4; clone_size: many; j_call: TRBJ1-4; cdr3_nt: TGTGCCAGCAGTTTAAACCCCCCAGGGGCGGGTGGTGAAAAACTGTTTTTT; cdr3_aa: CASSLNPPGAGGEKLFF
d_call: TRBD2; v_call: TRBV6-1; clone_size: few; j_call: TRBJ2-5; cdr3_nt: TGTGCCAGCTTGGGACTAGCGGGGGGGCCGGAGACCCAGTACTTC; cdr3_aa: CASLGLAGGPETQYF
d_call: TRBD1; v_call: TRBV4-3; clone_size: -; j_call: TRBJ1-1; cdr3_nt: TGCGCCAGCAGCCAAGAGGGGAGAACAGGGGTAACTTTCTTT; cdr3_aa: CASSQEGRTGVTFF
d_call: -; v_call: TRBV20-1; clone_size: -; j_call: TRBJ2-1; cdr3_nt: TGCAGTGCTGCCCCTGTAGCAGAACGCAACAATGAGCAGTTCTTC; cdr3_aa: CSAAPVAERNNEQFF
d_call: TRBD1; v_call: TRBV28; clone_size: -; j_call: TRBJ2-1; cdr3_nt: TGTGCCAGCCTAGACAGGGCTACCTACAATGAGCAGTTCTTC; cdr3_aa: CASLDRATYNEQFF
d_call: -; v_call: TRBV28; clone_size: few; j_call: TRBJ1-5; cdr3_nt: TGTGCCAGCAGCCACGGTCAGCCCCAGCATTTT; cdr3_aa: CASSHGQPQHF
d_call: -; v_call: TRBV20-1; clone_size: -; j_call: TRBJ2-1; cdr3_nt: TGCAGTGCTAGGATCTACCGGTTGCAGTTCTTC; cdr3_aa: CSARIYRLQFF
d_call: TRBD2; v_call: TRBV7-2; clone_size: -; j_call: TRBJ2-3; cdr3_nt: TGTGCCAGCAGCTTAGGGGGACTAGCGGGATCAGATACGCAGTATTTT; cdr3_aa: CASSLGGLAGSDTQYF
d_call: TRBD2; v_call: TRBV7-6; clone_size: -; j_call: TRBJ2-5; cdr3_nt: TGTGCCAGCAGCTTAGGTGGACTAGCGGTACAAGAGACCCAGTACTTC; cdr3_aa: CASSLGGLAVQETQYF
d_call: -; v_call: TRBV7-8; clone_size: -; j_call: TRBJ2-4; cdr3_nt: TGTGCCAGCAGCTATAACGACCGTCTAGCCAAAAACATTCAGTACTTC; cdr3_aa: CASSYNDRLAKNIQYF
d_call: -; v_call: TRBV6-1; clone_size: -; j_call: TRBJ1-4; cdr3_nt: TGTGCCAGCAGCGCCCAGGGACGAAAGAATGAAAAACTGTTTTTT; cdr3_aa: CASSAQGRKNEKLFF
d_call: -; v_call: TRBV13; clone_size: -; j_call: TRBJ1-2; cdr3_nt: TGTGCCAGCAGCTATAACACCAATAACTATGGCTACACCTTC; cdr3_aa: CASSYNTNNYGYTF
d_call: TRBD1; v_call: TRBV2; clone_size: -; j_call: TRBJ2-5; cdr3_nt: TGTGCCAGCAGAGACAGGGGTGGCGGGGAGCAGTACTTC; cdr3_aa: CASRDRGGGEQYF
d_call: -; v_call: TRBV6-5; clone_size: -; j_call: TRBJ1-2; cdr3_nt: TGTGCCAGCAGTTACTCCTACAGGGTGGAGTATGGCTACACCTTC; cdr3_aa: CASSYSYRVEYGYTF
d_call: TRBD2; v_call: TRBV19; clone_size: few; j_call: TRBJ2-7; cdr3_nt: TGTGCCAGTAGTGTAACGGGGGGAACCTACGAGCAGTACTTC; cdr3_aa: CASSVTGGTYEQYF
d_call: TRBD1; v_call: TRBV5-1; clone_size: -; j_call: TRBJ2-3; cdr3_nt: TGCGCCAGCAGCTTGGCCGGGACAGCCGTCACAGATACGCAGTATTTT; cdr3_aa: CASSLAGTAVTDTQYF
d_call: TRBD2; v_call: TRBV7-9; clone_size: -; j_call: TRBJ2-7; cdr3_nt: TGTGCCAGCAGCACCCCTAGCGGGGGGGCCTACGAGCAGTACTTC; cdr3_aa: CASSTPSGGAYEQYF
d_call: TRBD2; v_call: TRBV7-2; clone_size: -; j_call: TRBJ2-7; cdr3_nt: TGTGCCAGCAGCTTAGATAGGGGCGGGAGTTTCCACGAGCAGTACTTC; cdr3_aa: CASSLDRGGSFHEQYF
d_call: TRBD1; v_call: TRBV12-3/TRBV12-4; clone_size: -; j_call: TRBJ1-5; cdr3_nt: TGTGCCAGCAGCAGGGACAGGGGAGATCAGCCCCAGCATTTT; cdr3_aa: CASSRDRGDQPQHF
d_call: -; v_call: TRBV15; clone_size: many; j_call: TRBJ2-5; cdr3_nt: TGTGCCACCAGCAGAGACCGCGGCGGACAAGAGACCCAGTACTTC; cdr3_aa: CATSRDRGGQETQYF
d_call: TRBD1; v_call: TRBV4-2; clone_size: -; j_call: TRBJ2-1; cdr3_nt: TGTGCCAGCAGCCATGTTTCGGACAGGGGGAGGTACAATGAGCAGTTCTTC; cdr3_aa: CASSHVSDRGRYNEQFF
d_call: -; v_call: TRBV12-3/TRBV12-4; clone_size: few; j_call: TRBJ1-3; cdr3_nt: TGTGCCAGCAGTTTAAGGCCGTTCTCTGGAAACACCATATATTTT; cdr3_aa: CASSLRPFSGNTIYF
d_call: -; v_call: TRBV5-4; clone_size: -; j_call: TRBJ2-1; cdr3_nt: TGTGCCAGCAGCCTTGGGACACAATACAATGAGCAGTTCTTC; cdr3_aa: CASSLGTQYNEQFF
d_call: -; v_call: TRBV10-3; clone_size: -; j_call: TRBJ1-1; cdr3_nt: TGTGCCATCAGTGGGACCGGGTCGATGGATGAAGCTTTCTTT; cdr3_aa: CAISGTGSMDEAFF
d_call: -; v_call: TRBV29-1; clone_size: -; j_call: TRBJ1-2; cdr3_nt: TGCAGCGCCCGACGGGAAGGTTTAGATGGCTACACCTTC; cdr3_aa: CSARREGLDGYTF
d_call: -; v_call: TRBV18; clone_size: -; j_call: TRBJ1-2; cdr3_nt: TGTGCCAGCTCCTCAGGTGGGAGTCAGGCGCCCTATGGCTACACCTTC; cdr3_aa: CASSSGGSQAPYGYTF
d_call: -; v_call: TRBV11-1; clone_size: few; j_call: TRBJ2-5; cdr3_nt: TGTGCCAGCAGCTTAGGCCGGGCGTGGGGCAGAGAGACCCAGTACTTC; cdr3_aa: CASSLGRAWGRETQYF
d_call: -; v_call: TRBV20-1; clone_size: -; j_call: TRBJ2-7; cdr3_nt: TGCAGTGCTCACAGCTCCTACGAGCAGTACTTC; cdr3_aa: CSAHSSYEQYF
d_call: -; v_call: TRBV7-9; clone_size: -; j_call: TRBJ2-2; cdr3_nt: TGTGCCAGCAGCCCTGAGACCGGGGAGCTGTTTTTT; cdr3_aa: CASSPETGELFF
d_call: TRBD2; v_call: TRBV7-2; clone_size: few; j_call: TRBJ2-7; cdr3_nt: TGTGCCAGCAGTCAGAGACTAGCGGGGTTCGGCGAGCAGTACTTC; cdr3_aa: CASSQRLAGFGEQYF
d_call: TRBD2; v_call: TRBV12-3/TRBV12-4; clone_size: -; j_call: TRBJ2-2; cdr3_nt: TGTGCCAGCAGCCTGGGACTAGGGGCCGGGGAGCTGTTTTTT; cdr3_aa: CASSLGLGAGELFF
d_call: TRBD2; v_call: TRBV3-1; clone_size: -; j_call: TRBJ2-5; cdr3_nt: TGTGCCAGCAGCCAAGTTGGTCTAGCGGGGGGCCAAGAGACCCAGTACTTC; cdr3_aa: CASSQVGLAGGQETQYF
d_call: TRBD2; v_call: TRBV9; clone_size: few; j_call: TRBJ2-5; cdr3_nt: TGTGCCAGCAGCGTAGTATTAGCGGGGGGACAAGAGACCCAGTACTTC; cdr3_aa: CASSVVLAGGQETQYF